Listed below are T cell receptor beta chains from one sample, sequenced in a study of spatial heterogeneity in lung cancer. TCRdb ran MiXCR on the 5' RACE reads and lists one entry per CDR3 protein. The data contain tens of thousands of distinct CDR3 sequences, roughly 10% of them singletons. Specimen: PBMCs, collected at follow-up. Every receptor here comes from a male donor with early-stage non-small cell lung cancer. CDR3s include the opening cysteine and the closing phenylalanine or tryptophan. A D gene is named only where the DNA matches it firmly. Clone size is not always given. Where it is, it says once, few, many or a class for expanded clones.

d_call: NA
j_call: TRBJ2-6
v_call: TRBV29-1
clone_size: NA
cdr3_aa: CSVEDRQDRANVLTF
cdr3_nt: TGCAGCGTTGAAGACCGCCAGGACAGGGCCAACGTCCTGACTTTC

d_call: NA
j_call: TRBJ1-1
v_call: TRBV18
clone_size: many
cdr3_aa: CASSPPSREGTEAFF
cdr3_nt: TGTGCCAGCTCACCCCCGTCCAGGGAAGGTACTGAAGCTTTCTTT

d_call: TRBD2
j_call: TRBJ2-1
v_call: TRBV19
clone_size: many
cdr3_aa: CASSIPSSGPSYNEQFF
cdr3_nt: TGTGCCAGTAGTATCCCCTCTAGCGGGCCTTCCTACAATGAGCAGTTCTTC

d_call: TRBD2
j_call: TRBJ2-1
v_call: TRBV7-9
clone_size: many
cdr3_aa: CASSTTSGSLLSYNEQFF
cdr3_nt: TGTGCCAGCAGCACGACTAGCGGGAGCCTACTATCCTACAATGAGCAGTTCTTC

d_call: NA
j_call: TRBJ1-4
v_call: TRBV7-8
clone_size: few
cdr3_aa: CASSLGWGTNEKLFF
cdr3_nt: TGTGCCAGCAGCTTAGGCTGGGGAACTAATGAAAAACTGTTTTTT

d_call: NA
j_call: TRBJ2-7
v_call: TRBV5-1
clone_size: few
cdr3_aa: CASSTRSGPYEQYF
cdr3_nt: TGCGCCAGCAGCACCCGGTCGGGCCCCTACGAGCAGTACTTC

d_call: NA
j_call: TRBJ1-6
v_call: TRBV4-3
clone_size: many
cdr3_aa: CASRKGGGPLHF
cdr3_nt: TGCGCCAGCAGAAAGGGGGGAGGACCCCTCCACTTT

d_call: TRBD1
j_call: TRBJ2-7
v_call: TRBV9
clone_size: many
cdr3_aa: CASSLDRGGFHEQYF
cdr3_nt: TGTGCCAGCAGCCTGGACAGGGGAGGTTTCCACGAGCAGTACTTC

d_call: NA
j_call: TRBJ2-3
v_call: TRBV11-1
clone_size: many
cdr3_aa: CASSASRDTQYF
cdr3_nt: TGTGCCAGCAGCGCGAGTCGGGATACGCAGTATTTT

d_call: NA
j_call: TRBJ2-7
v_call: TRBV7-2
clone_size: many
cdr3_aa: CASSLGRRYEQYF
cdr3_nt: TGTGCCAGCAGCTTAGGGAGGCGCTACGAGCAGTACTTC

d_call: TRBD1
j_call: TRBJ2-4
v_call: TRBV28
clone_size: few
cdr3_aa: CASSSTPRDREYF
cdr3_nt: TGTGCCAGCAGTTCCACCCCGCGGGACAGGGAATACTTC

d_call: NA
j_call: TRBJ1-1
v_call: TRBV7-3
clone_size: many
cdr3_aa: CASSLRLGSATEAFF
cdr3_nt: TGTGCCAGCAGCTTACGTTTAGGATCGGCTACTGAAGCTTTCTTT

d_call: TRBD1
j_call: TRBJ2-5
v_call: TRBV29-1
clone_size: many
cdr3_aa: CSVGGQGEETQYF
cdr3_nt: TGCAGCGTTGGGGGACAGGGTGAAGAGACCCAGTACTTC

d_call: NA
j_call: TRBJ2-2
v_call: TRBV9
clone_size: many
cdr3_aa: CASSIAWGTGELFF
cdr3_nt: TGTGCCAGCAGCATTGCCTGGGGAACCGGGGAGCTGTTTTTT

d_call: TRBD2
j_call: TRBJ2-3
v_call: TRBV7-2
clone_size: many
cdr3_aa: CASSRRLAGGPDTQYF
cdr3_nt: TGTGCCAGCAGCAGAAGACTAGCGGGAGGGCCAGATACGCAGTATTTT

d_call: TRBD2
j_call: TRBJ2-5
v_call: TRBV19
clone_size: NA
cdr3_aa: CASSRTSGITGETQYF
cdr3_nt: TGTGCCAGTAGTCGGACTAGCGGAATAACGGGGGAGACCCAGTACTTC

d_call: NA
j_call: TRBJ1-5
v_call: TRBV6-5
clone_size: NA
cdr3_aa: CASRRETGGWDQPQHF
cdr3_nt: TGTGCCAGCAGACGGGAGACAGGCGGCTGGGATCAGCCCCAGCATTTT

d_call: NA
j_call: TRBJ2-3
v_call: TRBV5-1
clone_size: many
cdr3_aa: CASSFEADTQYF
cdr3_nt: TGCGCCAGCAGCTTTGAGGCAGATACGCAGTATTTT

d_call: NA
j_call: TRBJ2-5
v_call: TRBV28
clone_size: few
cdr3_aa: CASSLRRGETQYF
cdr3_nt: TGTGCCAGCAGTTTGCGCAGGGGAGAGACCCAGTACTTC

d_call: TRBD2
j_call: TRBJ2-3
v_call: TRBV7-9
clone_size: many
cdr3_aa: CASSAGLAGSTDTQYF
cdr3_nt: TGTGCCAGCAGCGCGGGACTAGCGGGGAGCACAGATACGCAGTATTTT

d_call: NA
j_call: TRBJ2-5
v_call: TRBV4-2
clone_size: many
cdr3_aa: CASSQDGGPKQETQYF
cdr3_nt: TGTGCCAGCAGCCAAGATGGGGGCCCGAAACAAGAGACCCAGTACTTC

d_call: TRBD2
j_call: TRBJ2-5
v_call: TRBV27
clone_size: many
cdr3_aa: CASSSRTSGFQETQYF
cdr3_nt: TGTGCCAGCAGTTCCAGGACTAGCGGGTTCCAAGAGACCCAGTACTTC

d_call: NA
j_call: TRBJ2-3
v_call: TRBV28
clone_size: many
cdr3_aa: CASRRGGNTDTQYF
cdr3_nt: TGTGCCAGCAGACGAGGGGGGAACACAGATACGCAGTATTTT

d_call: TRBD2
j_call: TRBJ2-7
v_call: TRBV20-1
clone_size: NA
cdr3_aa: CSARTGTSAYEQYF
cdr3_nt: TGCAGTGCTAGAACCGGGACTAGCGCCTACGAGCAGTACTTC

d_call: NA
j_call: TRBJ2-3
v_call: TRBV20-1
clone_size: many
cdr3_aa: CSAKTQFVAGSTDTQYF
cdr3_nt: TGCAGTGCTAAAACCCAATTCGTGGCGGGGAGCACAGATACGCAGTATTTT

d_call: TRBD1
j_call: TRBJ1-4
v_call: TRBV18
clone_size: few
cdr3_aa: CASSPDRGGEKLFF
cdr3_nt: TGTGCCAGCTCACCGGACAGGGGAGGTGAAAAACTGTTTTTT

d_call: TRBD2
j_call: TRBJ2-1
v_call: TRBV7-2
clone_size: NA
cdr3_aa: CASSTSGRASEQFF
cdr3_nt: TGTGCCAGCAGCACAAGCGGGAGGGCCAGCGAGCAGTTCTTC

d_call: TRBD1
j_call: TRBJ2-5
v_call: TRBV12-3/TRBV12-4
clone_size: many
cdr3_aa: CASSLTGTAQETQYF
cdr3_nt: TGTGCCAGCAGTTTGACTGGGACAGCCCAAGAGACCCAGTACTTC

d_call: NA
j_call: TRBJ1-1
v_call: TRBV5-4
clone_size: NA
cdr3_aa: CASSGQGMNTEAFF
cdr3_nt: TGTGCCAGCAGCGGGCAGGGCATGAACACTGAAGCTTTCTTT

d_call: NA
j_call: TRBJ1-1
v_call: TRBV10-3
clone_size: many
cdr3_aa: CASRTQGETEAFF
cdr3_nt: TGTGCCAGCCGGACTCAAGGAGAAACTGAAGCTTTCTTT

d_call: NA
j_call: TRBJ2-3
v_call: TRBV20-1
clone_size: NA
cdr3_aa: CSAGAYEADTQYF
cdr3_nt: TGCAGTGCTGGGGCGTATGAGGCAGATACGCAGTATTTT